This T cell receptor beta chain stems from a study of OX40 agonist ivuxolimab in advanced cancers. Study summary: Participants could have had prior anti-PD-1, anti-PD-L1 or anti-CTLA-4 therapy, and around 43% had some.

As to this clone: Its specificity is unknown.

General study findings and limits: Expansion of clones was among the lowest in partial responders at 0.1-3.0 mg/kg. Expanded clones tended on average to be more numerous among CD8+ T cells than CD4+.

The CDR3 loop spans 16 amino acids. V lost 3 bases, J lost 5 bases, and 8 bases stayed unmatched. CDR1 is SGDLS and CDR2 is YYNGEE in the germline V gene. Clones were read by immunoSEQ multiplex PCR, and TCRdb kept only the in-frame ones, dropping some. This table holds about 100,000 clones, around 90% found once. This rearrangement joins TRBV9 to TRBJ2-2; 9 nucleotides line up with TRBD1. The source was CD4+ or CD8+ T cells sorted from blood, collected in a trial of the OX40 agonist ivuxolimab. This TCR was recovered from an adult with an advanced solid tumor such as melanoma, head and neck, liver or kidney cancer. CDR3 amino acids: CASSAPRDRVTGELFF. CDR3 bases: TGTGCCAGCAGCGCGCCCCGGGACAGGGTGACCGGGGAGCTGTTTTTT.